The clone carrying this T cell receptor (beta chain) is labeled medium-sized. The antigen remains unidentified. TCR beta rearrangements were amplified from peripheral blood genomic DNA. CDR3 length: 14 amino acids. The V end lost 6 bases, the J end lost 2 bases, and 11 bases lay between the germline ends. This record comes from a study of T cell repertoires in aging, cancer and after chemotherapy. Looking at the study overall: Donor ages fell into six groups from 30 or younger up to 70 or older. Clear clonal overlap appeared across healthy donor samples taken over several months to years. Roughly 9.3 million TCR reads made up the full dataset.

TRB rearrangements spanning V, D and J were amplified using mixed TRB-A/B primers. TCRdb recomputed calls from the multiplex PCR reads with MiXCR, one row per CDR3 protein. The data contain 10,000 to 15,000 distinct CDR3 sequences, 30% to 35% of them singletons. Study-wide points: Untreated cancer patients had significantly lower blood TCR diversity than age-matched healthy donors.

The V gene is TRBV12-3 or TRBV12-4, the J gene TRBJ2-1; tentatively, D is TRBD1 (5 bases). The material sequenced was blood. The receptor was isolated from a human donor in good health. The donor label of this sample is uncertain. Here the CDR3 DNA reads TGTGCCAGCAGACCAGACAGCACCTACAATGAGCAGTTCTTC. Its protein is CASRPDSTYNEQFF.